The clone carrying this T cell receptor (beta chain) is deemed medium-sized (0.01 to 0.1%). These data belong to a study of control samples from healthy donors and cancer patients. Between the trimmed V and J ends, which lost 1 base and 7 bases, there was a span of 14 bases. The CDR3 contains 15 residues. Germline V CDR1 and CDR2: MGHRA, YSYEKL. Profiling relied on immunoSEQ multiplex PCR, and the TCRdb table lists in-frame clones only, not all of them. In the table there are roughly 29,000 clones, roughly 85% of which are singletons. Sample: PBMCs. This TCR was sampled from a man in his 60s with head and neck cancer. The chain combines TRBV4-1 with TRBJ1-5, with unresolved D. The chain's CDR3 is CASSQVPGSGQPQHF. The CDR3 nucleotides are TGCGCCAGCAGCCAAGTTCCGGGATCGGGACAGCCCCAGCATTTT.